One TCR delta chain is described in this entry. One base away lies a much larger clone, so this may be a sequencing read error. The data originate from a study of gamma-delta chains in newborns, infants, children. Study as a whole: Microbial exposure reportedly drives polyclonal innate γδ T cell expansion after birth.

CDR3 length: 21 amino acids. Germline CDR1 and CDR2: GEAIGNYY and EKD. TCRdb re-called the reads with CATT. The data contain 2,000 to 2,500 delta-chain clones, over 9% of them seen just once; the ten biggest clones take up roughly a sixth. The source material was blood. This chain connects TRDV2 to TRDJ3; 10 bases match TRDD3. The TCR was taken from a child who was a newborn, infant or young child, either healthy, febrile or measles-vaccinated (not recorded which). The CDR3 region has the DNA TGTGCCTGTGCCACCGTGGGTACTGGGGGATCCACCTCCTGGGACACCCGACAGATGTTTTTC. Amino acids: CACATVGTGGSTSWDTRQMFF.